Listed here are 31 T cell receptor beta chains from one sample, sequenced in a study of HIV-infected children after antiretroviral therapy interruption. Treatment denoted: PENTA 11 planned treatment interruption arm or continuous ART arm. Unique molecular identifiers were included in an RNA-based 3' RACE TCR library. TCRdb re-called the 3' RACE reads through MiXCR, storing one row per CDR3 protein. The sample holds 15,000 to 16,000 distinct CDR3 sequences, around 3.7% seen once. The specimen was CD45RA+ CD4+ T cells from PBMCs, collected from a donor given antiretroviral therapy, either interrupted or continuous. Noted subset: naive CD4+ CD45RA+ CD45RO- T cells. The receptors shown here come from a child aged 2 to 17 with HIV.

This clonotype was counted at least ten times. The chain has TRBV12-3 or TRBV12-4 and TRBJ1-1, with no clear D. CDR3 length: 16 amino acids. Trimming took 3 bases from V and 7 from J, leaving 21 bases between them. The CDR3 sequence is CASSLALTDKRGEAFF. The CDR3 DNA reads as TGTGCCAGCAGTTTGGCCCTCACCGATAAACGGGGTGAAGCTTTCTTT.

This clonotype was observed many times. The V and J genes are TRBV5-5 and TRBJ2-6; 8 bases are a match to TRBD1. V shed 4 bases and J 2 bases; nucleotides not matched to a gene: 5. This CDR3 region has 16 residues. In germline, CDR1 is SGHKS, CDR2 YYEKEE (reference sequence). The chain's CDR3 is CASSPDRATGANVLTF. CDR3 bases: TGTGCCAGCAGCCCGGACAGGGCGACTGGGGCCAACGTCCTGACTTTC.

By share, this clonotype counts as medium-sized. The V call is TRBV28, the J call TRBJ1-1; D unresolved. CDR3 length: 11 residues. Looked up from germline, CDR1 is MDHEN and CDR2 is SYDVKM. V was pared by 7 bases and J by 7 bases, with 10 bases between. The DNA for the CDR3 is TGTGCCAGCATCGGGTGGGTTGAAGCTTTCTTT. Amino acid sequence: CASIGWVEAFF. The complete variable domain, with remaining parts taken from reference TRBV28 and TRBJ1-1, reads DVKVTQSSRYLVKRTGEKVFLECVQDMDHENMFWYRQDPGLGLRLIYFSYDVKMKEKGDIPEGYSVSREKKERFSLILESASTNQTSMYLCASIGWVEAFFGQGTRLTVV.

This rearrangement joins TRBV4-1 to TRBJ2-1, with a tentative D call TRBD2 (6 bases). Trimming pared 5 bases from V and 3 bases from J, leaving 14 bases between. The CDR3 extends over 15 amino acids. Germline V CDR1 and CDR2: MGHRA, YSYEKL. CDR3 in DNA: TGCGCCAGCAGCTTTCTAGCGACTGACTACAATGAGCAGTTCTTC. It specifies CASSFLATDYNEQFF.

This clonotype was detected ten times or more. The CDR3 protein is CSVGWTSRELFF. The CDR3 DNA sequence: TGCAGCGTTGGGTGGACCTCCAGGGAGCTGTTTTTT. The V and J genes are TRBV29-1 and TRBJ2-2, with D uncertain. The CDR3 loop spans 12 amino acids. V was pared by 4 bases and J by 9 bases, with 12 bases between. Germline-derived CDR1 and CDR2 are SQVTM and ANQGSEA.

There are many counts of this clonotype. V and J are TRBV7-8 and TRBJ1-1, with no clear D. V shed 6 bases and J shed 0 bases, with 20 bases lying between them. Germline CDR1 SGHVS, CDR2 FQNEAQ. This CDR3 has 17 amino acids. The CDR3 sequence is CASRDTALRGLNTEAFF. The CDR3, as DNA: TGTGCCAGCAGGGATACAGCCTTACGGGGATTGAACACTGAAGCTTTCTTT.

This clonotype came up many times. V is TRBV11-2 and J is TRBJ2-7, with D possibly being TRBD2 (7 bases). From germline, CDR1 is SGHAT and CDR2 FQNNGV. This CDR3 has 17 amino acids. V shed 6 bases and J shed 2 bases, with 23 bases lying between them. The CDR3 nucleotides read TGTGCCAGCAGTCTCGGGGGCGGGGGCGCTGTCGCCTACGAGCAGTACTTC. Translation: CASSLGGGGAVAYEQYF.

Ten or more counts support this clonotype. The chain combines TRBV2 with TRBJ2-2, with 10 nucleotides matching TRBD1. This CDR3 has 14 residues. V lost 5 bases and J lost 7; bases outside the gene matches: 4. The germline V gene has CDR1 SNHLY and CDR2 FYNNEI. The CDR3 spells CASSRQGAFGELFF. The DNA of the CDR3 is TGTGCCAGCAGTCGACAGGGGGCCTTCGGGGAGCTGTTTTTT.

This clonotype was detected ten times or more. The V and J genes are TRBV7-8 and TRBJ1-1; no reliable D call. The germline gives CDR1 SGHVS, CDR2 FQNEAQ. The V gene lost 2 bases and the J gene lost 1 base, with 11 bases spanning the gap. The length of the CDR3 is 15 residues. The CDR3: CASSLWASQNTEAFF. The DNA for the CDR3 is TGTGCCAGCAGCTTATGGGCCAGCCAGAACACTGAAGCTTTCTTT. Based on the CDR3 plus reference TRBV7-8 and TRBJ1-1, the full variable domain is GAGVSQSPRYKVAKRGQDVALRCDPISGHVSLFWYQQALGQGPEFLTYFQNEAQLDKSGLPSDRFFAERPEGSVSTLKIQRTQQEDSAVYLCASSLWASQNTEAFFGQGTRLTVV.

This clonotype occurred many times. This chain joins TRBV29-1 and TRBJ2-5; D gene uncertain. Germline V gene data show CDR1 as SQVTM and CDR2 as ANQGSEA. Trimming removed 0 bases from V and 7 bases from J, with 6 bases in between. This CDR3 region has 11 residues. As DNA, the CDR3 is TGCAGCGTTGAAGATTCACGGACCCAGTACTTC. Protein product: CSVEDSRTQYF.

In this sample, this clonotype turned up many times. This chain links TRBV11-2 with TRBJ1-1; D gene unclear. The CDR3 totals 15 residues. V was pared by 2 bases and J by 0 bases, with 10 bases between. Germline assignment: CDR1 SGHAT and CDR2 FQNNGV. CDR3 nucleotides: TGTGCCAGCAGCTTAAACGGACCTATGAACACTGAAGCTTTCTTT. Protein: CASSLNGPMNTEAFF.

This clonotype was seen repeatedly, ten times or more. At one end, the junction sequence differs from germline, possibly due to a read error. V and J are TRBV10-3 and TRBJ2-5; the match to TRBD1 covers 9 bases. This CDR3 has 15 amino acids. Germline CDR1 and CDR2: ENHRY and SYGVKD. The CDR3 DNA reads as TGTGCCAGCGGTCCCGGGACAGGGTACCAAGACACCCAGTACTTT. As protein: CASGPGTGYQDTQYF.

This clonotype was counted ten times or more. The chain uses TRBV5-5 and TRBJ2-1; D perhaps matches TRBD1 (5 bases). CDR3 size: 17 residues. Trimming took 3 bases from V and 6 from J, leaving 22 bases between them. CDR1 and CDR2 (germline): SGHKS, YYEKEE (reference sequence). CDR3 sequence (DNA): TGTGCCAGCAGCTCAACCGCTCGACAGTTCAGAGCCAATGAGCAGTTCTTC. Amino acid sequence: CASSSTARQFRANEQFF.

At least ten counts were recorded for this clonotype. The junction and the germline gene differ at one end; a read error may be behind it. The chain recombines TRBV3-1 with TRBJ1-1, with D unclear. Germline V lookup: CDR1 LGHDT, CDR2 YNNKEL (reference sequence). The CDR3 is 14 residues long. The CDR3 sequence: CASRQAGKSTEAFF. The CDR3 bases are TGTGCCAGCAGGCAAGCGGGGAAATCCACTGAAGCTTTCTTT.

By its share, this clonotype is medium-sized. The chain uses TRBV20-1 and TRBJ2-1; 11 nucleotides agree with TRBD1. The junction had 7 bases not matched to a gene; V was cut back by 4 bases and J by 5 bases. The CDR3 consists of 15 residues. CDR1 and CDR2 from the germline V gene are DFQATT and SNEGSKA (reference sequence). The CDR3 nucleotides are TGCAGTGCTACTTTGGACAGGGGGCTTCACAATGAGCAGTTCTTC. It codes for CSATLDRGLHNEQFF.

The rearrangement uses TRBV12-3 or TRBV12-4 and TRBJ1-5, with 10 nucleotides matching TRBD1. This CDR3 has 16 residues. The V and J ends lost 6 bases and 0 bases, in that order; junction bases with no gene match: 5. The CDR3 region has the DNA TGTGCCAGCAGCCTCAGGACAGGGGGTAGCAATCAGCCCCAGCATTTT. It is translated as CASSLRTGGSNQPQHF.

In this sample, this clonotype turned up many times. The V and J genes are TRBV9 and TRBJ2-1; the D is unclear. V gave up 4 bases and J gave up 0 bases, with 14 bases separating them. Germline values: CDR1 SGDLS, CDR2 YYNGEE. The CDR3 contains 16 residues. CDR3 amino acids: CASSRIHRSSYNEQFF. In DNA, the CDR3 is TGTGCCAGCAGCCGGATTCACCGAAGCTCCTACAATGAGCAGTTCTTC.

CDR3 loop: CASSLNRVGGEQYF. The CDR3 DNA reads TGTGCCAGCAGCTTGAACAGGGTTGGGGGCGAGCAGTACTTC. The V call is TRBV5-4, the J call TRBJ2-7, with a weak D call TRBD1 (6 bases). The CDR3 extends over 14 amino acids. V lost 1 base, J lost 6 bases, and 14 bases lay in between. Germline-derived CDR1 and CDR2 are SGHNT and YYREEE (reference sequence).

This clonotype was recorded many times. The chain recombines TRBV23-1 with TRBJ2-3; D is perhaps TRBD2 (5 bases). TRBV23-1 is an ORF; its function is uncertain. V dropped 7 bases and J dropped 1 base, with 18 bases sitting between them. There are 16 residues in the CDR3. The CDR3 reads CASTRGKPLGTDTQYF. CDR3 DNA: TGCGCCAGCACCCGGGGAAAGCCTCTCGGCACAGATACGCAGTATTTT.

This chain links TRBV20-1 with TRBJ2-7, with D hard to call. V was clipped by 5 bases and J by 4 bases, with 12 bases between them. CDR1 and CDR2 (germline): DFQATT, SNEGSKA (reference sequence). The CDR3 is made up of 12 amino acids. Here the CDR3 reads CSARAKEYEQYF. CDR3 in DNA: TGCAGTGCTCGGGCTAAGGAATACGAGCAGTACTTC.

This clonotype was counted at least ten times. The chain is built from TRBV5-1 and TRBJ2-3; weak D call: TRBD2 (6 bases). Trimming took 0 bases from V and 4 from J, leaving 15 bases between them. This CDR3 region has 16 residues. Per germline, CDR1 SGHRS and CDR2 YFSETQ. CDR3 sequence reads: CASSLVAGRAADTQYF. The CDR3 DNA follows: TGCGCCAGCAGCTTGGTGGCGGGGAGAGCGGCAGATACGCAGTATTTT. Full variable domain (remainder filled in from reference TRBV5-1 and TRBJ2-3): KAGVTQTPRYLIKTRGQQVTLSCSPISGHRSVSWYQQTPGQGLQFLFEYFSETQRNKGNFPGRFSGRQFSNSRSEMNVSTLELGDSALYLCASSLVAGRAADTQYFGPGTRLTVL.

In DNA form, the CDR3 reads TGTGCCAGCAGTTTCCGGAAATCCAATATCCCGTACGAGCAGTACTTC. Residues: CASSFRKSNIPYEQYF. The genes are TRBV6-5 and TRBJ2-7; D remains unclear. There are 16 residues in the CDR3. The V and J ends lost 4 bases and 4 bases respectively, with 20 bases between them. CDR1 and CDR2 from the germline V gene are MNHEY and SVGAGI.

The sample holds many counts of this clonotype. The chain recombines TRBV20-1 with TRBJ2-1; a weak D match, TRBD1 (6 bases). From germline, CDR1 is DFQATT and CDR2 SNEGSKA (reference sequence). V was cut by 6 bases and J by 5 bases, with 14 bases left in between. This CDR3 comprises 13 residues. CDR3 in amino acids: CSAQLTGNNEQFF. DNA for the CDR3: TGCAGTGCGCAACTTACAGGGAACAATGAGCAGTTCTTC.

This clonotype was observed at least ten times. One end of the junction fails to match germline, which may point to a read error. Here the CDR3 reads CAWSLIANTGQLYF. The CDR3 nucleotides read TGTGCCTGGAGTCTAATAGCAAACACCGGGCAGCTCTACTTT. The chain has TRBV30 and TRBJ2-2; D gene uncertain. The germline CDR1 and CDR2 sequences are GTSNPN and SVGIG (reference sequence). The CDR3 has 14 residues.

The table lists this clonotype with many counts. The chain joins TRBV20-1 to TRBJ2-5; D is perhaps TRBD2 (7 bases). Germline loops: CDR1 DFQATT, CDR2 SNEGSKA (reference sequence). This CDR3 comprises 11 residues. The CDR3 coding sequence is TGCAGCCTGGGGGGGCGAGAGACCCAGTACTTC. It translates to CSLGGRETQYF.

This clonotype was seen at least ten times. The rearrangement links TRBV12-3 or TRBV12-4 to TRBJ1-4; the match to TRBD1 covers 9 bases. V trimming: 7 bases; J trimming: 7 bases; junction bases outside the gene matches: 10. The CDR3 is 15 residues long. The chain's CDR3 is CASTWDRELSEKLFF. Here the CDR3 DNA reads TGTGCCAGCACCTGGGACAGGGAGCTTTCTGAAAAACTGTTTTTT.

This chain connects TRBV4-1 to TRBJ2-1, with 9 positions matching TRBD2. CDR1 MGHRA and CDR2 YSYEKL come from the germline V gene. The junction had 10 bases not matched to a gene; V was cut back by 0 bases and J by 7 bases. The CDR3 loop spans 17 amino acids. The CDR3 loop reads CASSQDIGRGGRNEQFF. The CDR3 nucleotides read TGCGCCAGCAGCCAAGATATAGGGCGGGGGGGCCGGAATGAGCAGTTCTTC.

This clonotype occurred many times. The chain employs TRBV7-2 and TRBJ2-1, with D possibly matching TRBD1 (6 bases). Germline V gene lookup returns CDR1 SGHTA and CDR2 FQGNSA. Trimming removed 5 bases at V and 0 bases at J, with 11 bases between. The length of the CDR3 is 15 residues. The CDR3 sequence: CASSTGQSSYNEQFF. CDR3 nucleotides: TGTGCCAGCAGCACCGGACAGAGCTCCTACAATGAGCAGTTCTTC.

This clonotype was seen at least ten times. V usage is TRBV12-3 or TRBV12-4 and J usage is TRBJ2-7, with D possibly TRBD2 on 6 matching bases. The CDR3 is made up of 12 amino acids. V was shortened by 6 bases and J by 10 bases, with 16 bases between the two germline ends. The CDR3 spells CASSVGGEEQYF. DNA for the CDR3: TGTGCCAGCAGCGTGGGGGGAGAGGAACAGTACTTC.

This clonotype was picked up many times. The V and J genes are TRBV4-2 and TRBJ2-3, with 7 positions matching TRBD2. Trimming took 3 bases from V and 1 from J; bases not matched to a gene: 1. The germline V gene encodes CDR1 LGHNA and CDR2 YNFKEQ. This CDR3 is 14 amino acids long. The DNA for the CDR3 is TGTGCCAGCAGCCAGGCGGGGGGCACAGATACGCAGTATTTT. Its protein is CASSQAGGTDTQYF.

This clonotype appeared a few times. This rearrangement joins TRBV20-1 to TRBJ2-1; D unresolved. The CDR3 sequence is 11 residues long. The germline gives CDR1 DFQATT, CDR2 SNEGSKA (reference sequence). Trimming removed 5 bases at V and 2 bases at J, with 4 bases between. The CDR3 DNA follows: TGCAGTGCTGGACCCTACAATGAGCAGTTCTTC. Protein sequence: CSAGPYNEQFF.